One sample yielded the 2 T cell receptor beta chains listed below, sequenced in a study. Sequencing used immunoSEQ multiplex PCR; TCRdb keeps in-frame clones, though not all of them. The sample includes approximately 53,000 clones, more than 85% of them seen just once. Sequencing input: PBMCs. The receptors shown here come from a man aged 40-49 years with rheumatoid arthritis.

The rearrangement uses TRBV2 and TRBJ1-1; D unresolved. Germline values: CDR1 SNHLY, CDR2 FYNNEI. CDR3 length equals 14 residues. Trimming stripped 7 bases from V and 2 bases from J, with 14 bases between. CDR3 sequence (DNA): TGTGCCAGCAAATTGATCGGACTTAACACTGAAGCTTTCTTT. As protein: CASKLIGLNTEAFF. The whole variable domain, remainder taken from reference TRBV2 and TRBJ1-1, is EPEVTQTPSHQVTQMGQEVILRCVPISNHLYFYWYRQILGQKVEFLVSFYNNEISEKSEIFDDQFSVERPDGSNFTLKIRSTKLEDSAMYFCASKLIGLNTEAFFGQGTRLTVV.

The V gene is TRBV5-1, the J gene TRBJ1-1, with D possibly being TRBD1 (6 bases). Germline CDR1 and CDR2: SGHRS and YFSETQ. This CDR3 region has 13 residues. The ends were cut back, 7 bases at V and 6 bases at J, with 16 bases in the middle. The CDR3 nucleotides read TGCGCCAGCCACCCACAGGGAGGAGCTGAAGCTTTCTTT. It yields the protein CASHPQGGAEAFF.